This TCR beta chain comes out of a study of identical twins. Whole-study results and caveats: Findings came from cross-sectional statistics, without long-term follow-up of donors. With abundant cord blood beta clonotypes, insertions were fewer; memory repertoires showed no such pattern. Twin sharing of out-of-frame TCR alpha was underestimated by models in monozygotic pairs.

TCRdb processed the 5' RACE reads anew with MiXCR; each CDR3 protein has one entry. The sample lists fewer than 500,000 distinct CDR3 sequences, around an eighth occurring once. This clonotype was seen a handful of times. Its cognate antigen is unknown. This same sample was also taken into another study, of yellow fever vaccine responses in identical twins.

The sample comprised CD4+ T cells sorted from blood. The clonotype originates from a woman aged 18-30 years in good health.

The CDR3 sequence: CAISEGGNQPQHF. CDR3 in DNA: TGTGCCATCAGTGAGGGGGGAAATCAGCCCCAGCATTTT. The chain is built from TRBV10-3 and TRBJ1-5; TRBD1 might be the D (5 bases). The CDR3 sequence is 13 residues long. V was shortened by 2 bases and J by 4 bases, with 6 bases between the two germline ends. The germline V gene has CDR1 ENHRY and CDR2 SYGVKD.